Described below is a single T cell receptor (beta chain) sequence and its context. Its target is not known. PCR amplification relied on 60 Vbeta primers (plus 13 Jbeta primers). Sequencing used immunoSEQ multiplex PCR; TCRdb keeps in-frame clones, though not all of them. The table includes about 130,000 clones, 75% to 85% detected once. The data are from a study of cytomegalovirus exposure and HLA in healthy donors. Study summary: The early release's HLA-typed donors yielded 78 million or so unique TCRs.

General study findings and limits: Rates of TCR association differed by HLA locus in a later analysis, with DRB1 highest and HLA-C lowest. Previous analysis showed most TCR beta V segments were productive about 87% or about 30% of the time. Several of the most significant clusters appeared linked to common viral pathogens, based on a later analysis.

Per germline, CDR1 SEHNR and CDR2 FQNEAQ (reference sequence). There are 16 residues in the CDR3. The trim removed 8 bases at V and 5 bases at J, leaving 15 bases unmatched. Specimen: PBMCs. This chain links TRBV7-9 with TRBJ2-5; TRBD2 agrees at 9 bases. This sequence was found in a man aged 25-45 years in good health and CMV-seropositive. The CDR3, as DNA: TGTGCCAGCGCCTCACTGGTTGCGGGGGGGATGGAGACCCAGTACTTC. This codes for CASASLVAGGMETQYF. Based on the CDR3 plus reference TRBV7-9 and TRBJ2-5, the full variable domain is DTGVSQNPRHKITKRGQNVTFRCDPISEHNRLYWYRQTLGQGPEFLTYFQNEAQLEKSRLLSDRFSAERPKGSFSTLEIQRTEQGDSAMYLCASASLVAGGMETQYFGPGTRLLVL.